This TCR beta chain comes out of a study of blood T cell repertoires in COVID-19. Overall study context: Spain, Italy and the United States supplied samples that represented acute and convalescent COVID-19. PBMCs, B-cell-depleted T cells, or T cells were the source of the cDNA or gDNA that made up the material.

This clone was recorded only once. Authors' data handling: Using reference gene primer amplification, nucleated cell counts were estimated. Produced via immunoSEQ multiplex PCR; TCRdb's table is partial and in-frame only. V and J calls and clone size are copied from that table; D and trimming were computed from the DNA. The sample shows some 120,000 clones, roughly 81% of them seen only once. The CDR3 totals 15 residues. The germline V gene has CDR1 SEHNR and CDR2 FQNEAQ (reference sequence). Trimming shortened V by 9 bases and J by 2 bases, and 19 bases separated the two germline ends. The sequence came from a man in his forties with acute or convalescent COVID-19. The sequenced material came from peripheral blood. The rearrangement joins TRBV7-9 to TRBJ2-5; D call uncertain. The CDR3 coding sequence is TGTGCCAGTTCTAAGTCGCTAGGAACGCAAGAGACCCAGTACTTC. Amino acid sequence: CASSKSLGTQETQYF.